The rows below give T cell receptor beta chains drawn from one sample of a study of blood T cell repertoires in COVID-19. The repertoire was sequenced with immunoSEQ multiplex PCR; TCRdb's copy has only in-frame clones and lacks some. The sample holds tens of thousands of clones, around four fifths seen once. Sequences were obtained from peripheral blood. These TCRs come from a man younger than 45 with COVID-19, enrolled during active disease. Each CDR3 is given with its conserved first and last residue. D genes are given only for firm matches. Only some rows state a clone size, as once, few, many or a class for expanded clones.

V,D,J,length,size,DNA,CDR3
TRBV7-2,.,TRBJ2-5,14,.,TGTGCCAGCAGCTTTGACAGGTACCAAGAGACCCAGTACTTC,CASSFDRYQETQYF
TRBV7-8,TRBD2,TRBJ2-7,17,many,TGTGCCAGCAGCACGCCGACTAGCGGGGCGGCTACTAACGAGCAGTACTTC,CASSTPTSGAATNEQYF
TRBV19,.,TRBJ2-2,12,.,TGTGCCAGCTCACCTACGACCGGGGAGCTGTTTTTT,CASSPTTGELFF
TRBV4-1,TRBD1,TRBJ1-1,14,.,TGCGCCAGCAGCCAAGGGACAGGAGCTTTTGAAGCTTTCTTT,CASSQGTGAFEAFF
TRBV7-2,TRBD1,TRBJ2-7,15,few,TGTGCCAGCAGCGCGGGACAGGGGGCTTCCTACGAGCAGTACTTC,CASSAGQGASYEQYF
TRBV3-1/TRBV3-2,TRBD2,TRBJ2-1,18,.,TGTGCCAGCAGCCAGAGGCTAGCGGGAGGGACCTCCTACAATGAGCAGTTCTTC,CASSQRLAGGTSYNEQFF
TRBV18,TRBD1,TRBJ1-4,15,.,TGTGCCAGCTCACCACCAGGACAGGGGTGGGAAAAACTGTTTTTT,CASSPPGQGWEKLFF
TRBV4-3,.,TRBJ2-1,16,.,TGCGCCAGCAGCCAAGATATCGGCGGGGCCTACAATGAGCAGTTCTTC,CASSQDIGGAYNEQFF
TRBV15,TRBD2,TRBJ2-1,17,.,TGTGCCACCAGCAGAGCTGCCGGGACTAGCGTAGTCGATGAGCAGTTCTTC,CATSRAAGTSVVDEQFF
TRBV7-2,TRBD2,TRBJ2-1,15,.,TGTGCCAGCAGCTTAGGACTAGCGGGGGGCAATGAGCAGTTCTTC,CASSLGLAGGNEQFF
TRBV7-6,TRBD2,TRBJ2-1,20,.,TGTGCCAGCAGCACCCGACTAGCGGGAGGGCAACCGAAAAAGTACAATGAGCAGTTCTTC,CASSTRLAGGQPKKYNEQFF